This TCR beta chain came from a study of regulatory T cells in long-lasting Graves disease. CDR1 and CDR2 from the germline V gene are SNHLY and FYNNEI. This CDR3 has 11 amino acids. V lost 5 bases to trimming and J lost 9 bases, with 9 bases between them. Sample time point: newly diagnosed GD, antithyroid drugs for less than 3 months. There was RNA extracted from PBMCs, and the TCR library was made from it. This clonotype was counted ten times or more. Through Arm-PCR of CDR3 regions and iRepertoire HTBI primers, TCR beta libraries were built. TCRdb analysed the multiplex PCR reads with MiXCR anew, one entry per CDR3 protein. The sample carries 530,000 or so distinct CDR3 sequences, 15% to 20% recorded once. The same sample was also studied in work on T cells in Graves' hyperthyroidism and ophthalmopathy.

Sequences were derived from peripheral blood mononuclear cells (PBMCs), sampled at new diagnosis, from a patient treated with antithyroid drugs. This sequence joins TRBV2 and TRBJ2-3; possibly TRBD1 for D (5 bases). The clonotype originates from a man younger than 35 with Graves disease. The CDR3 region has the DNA TGTGCCAGCAGTCCCAGGGTCACGCAGTATTTT. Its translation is CASSPRVTQYF.